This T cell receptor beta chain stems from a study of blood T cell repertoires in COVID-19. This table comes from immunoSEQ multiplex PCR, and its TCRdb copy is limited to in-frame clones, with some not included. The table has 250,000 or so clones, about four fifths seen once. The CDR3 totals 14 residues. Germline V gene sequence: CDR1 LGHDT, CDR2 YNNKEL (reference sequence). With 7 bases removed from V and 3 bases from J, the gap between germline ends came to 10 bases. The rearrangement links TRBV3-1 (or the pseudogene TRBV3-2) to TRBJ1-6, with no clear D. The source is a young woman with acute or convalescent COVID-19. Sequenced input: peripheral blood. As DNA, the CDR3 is TGTGCCAGCACCAAGGCGGACTATAATTCACCCCTCCACTTT. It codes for CASTKADYNSPLHF.